This TCR beta chain was found in a study of T cells in Graves' hyperthyroidism and ophthalmopathy. This CDR3 has 13 residues. The V gene lost 8 bases and the J gene lost 3 bases, with 13 bases spanning the gap. Germline CDR1 is MDHEN and CDR2 is SYDVKM. Amplification of TCR beta CDR3 regions used RNA as the template. First-round RT-PCR with HTBI primers amplified the TCR CDR3 region. TCRdb re-called the multiplex PCR reads through MiXCR, storing one row per CDR3 protein. The sample has about 570,000 distinct CDR3 sequences, roughly 50% seen once; the top ten hold roughly 20%. The sample consisted of peripheral blood or thyroid tissue (not recorded which). The rearrangement links TRBV28 to TRBJ1-2; D is unresolved. This sequence was found in an adult woman with Graves' disease, either hyperthyroidism or ophthalmopathy (not recorded which). CDR3 nucleotide sequence: TGTGCCAGCCTCTCTGGCAGCTACTATGGCTACACCTTC. The encoded protein is CASLSGSYYGYTF.